This section outlines one TCR beta chain sequence together with its context. Its target is unknown. This sample was included in a study of T cell responses to AZD1222 COVID-19 vaccine. Study-wide points: Clonal diversity was possibly underestimated, and white British individuals and females predominated among donors. Repertoires in all cases were sampled only once the peak T cell response had passed. With dominance at 160-218 and 743-854, vaccine-associated CD4 TCRs spanned spike. Reports say nearly half of spike-specific TCRs go after unmutated variant regions.

Germline-derived CDR1 and CDR2 are GTSNPN and SVGIG (reference sequence). Germline trimming cut 4 bases from V and 8 bases from J; bases unmatched to any gene: 8. The CDR3 is 14 amino acids. Sequencing was performed with immunoSEQ multiplex PCR; in TCRdb, only in-frame clones are kept and a portion is missing. The sample has some 150,000 clones, nearly 90% seen once; the top ten hold 4.5% to 5.5%. J is TRBJ1-4 and V is TRBV30; 9 bases map to TRBD1. This clonotype was obtained from an adult who received the MenACWY meningococcal vaccine as a control. The sample in question was peripheral blood, obtained 28 days after the second dose of the MenACWY control vaccine. The CDR3 sequence is CAWTLTGGIEKLFF. In DNA form, the CDR3 reads TGTGCCTGGACTTTGACAGGGGGGATCGAAAAACTGTTTTTT.